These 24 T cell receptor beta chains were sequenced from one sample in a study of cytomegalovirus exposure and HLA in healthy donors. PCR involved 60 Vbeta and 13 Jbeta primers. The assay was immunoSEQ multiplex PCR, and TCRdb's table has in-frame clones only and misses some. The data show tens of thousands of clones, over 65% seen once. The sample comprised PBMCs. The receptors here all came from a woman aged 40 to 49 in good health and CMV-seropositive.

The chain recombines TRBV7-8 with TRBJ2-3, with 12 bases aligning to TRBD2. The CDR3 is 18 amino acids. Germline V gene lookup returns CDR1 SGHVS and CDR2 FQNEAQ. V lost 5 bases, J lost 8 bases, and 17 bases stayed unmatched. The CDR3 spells CASSTRQQWTSGKFTQYF. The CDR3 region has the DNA TGTGCCAGCAGCACACGGCAACAATGGACTAGCGGGAAGTTTACGCAGTATTTT.

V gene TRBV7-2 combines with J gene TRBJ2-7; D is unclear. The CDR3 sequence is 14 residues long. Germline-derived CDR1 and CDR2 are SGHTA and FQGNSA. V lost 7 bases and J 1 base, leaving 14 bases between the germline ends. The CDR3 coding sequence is TGTGCCAGCACCTTCGGCACCGGGTCCTACGAGCAGTACTTC. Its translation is CASTFGTGSYEQYF.

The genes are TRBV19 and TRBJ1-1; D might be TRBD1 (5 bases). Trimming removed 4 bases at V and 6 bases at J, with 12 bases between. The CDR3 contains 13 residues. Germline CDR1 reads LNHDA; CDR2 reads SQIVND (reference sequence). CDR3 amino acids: CASSNPGLSEAFF. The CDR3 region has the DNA TGTGCCAGTAGTAACCCAGGGTTATCTGAAGCTTTCTTT. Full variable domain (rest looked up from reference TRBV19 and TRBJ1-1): DGGITQSPKYLFRKEGQNVTLSCEQNLNHDAMYWYRQDPGQGLRLIYYSQIVNDFQKGDIAEGYSVSREKKESFPLTVTSAQKNPTAFYLCASSNPGLSEAFFGQGTRLTVV.

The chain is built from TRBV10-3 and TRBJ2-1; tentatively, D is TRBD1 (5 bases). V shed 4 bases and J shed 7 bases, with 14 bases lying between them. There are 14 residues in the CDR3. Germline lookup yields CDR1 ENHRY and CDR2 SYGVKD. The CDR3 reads CAISVGPYRNEQFF. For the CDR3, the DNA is TGTGCCATCAGTGTCGGGCCCTACAGGAATGAGCAGTTCTTC.

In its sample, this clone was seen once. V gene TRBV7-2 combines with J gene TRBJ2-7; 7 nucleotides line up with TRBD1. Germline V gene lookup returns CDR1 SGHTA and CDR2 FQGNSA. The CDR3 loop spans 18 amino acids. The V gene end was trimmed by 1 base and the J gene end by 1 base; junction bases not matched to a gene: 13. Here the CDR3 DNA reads TGTGCCAGCAGCTTAGTTGACGGTACAGGGGTGGCTTCCTACGAGCAGTACTTC. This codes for CASSLVDGTGVASYEQYF.

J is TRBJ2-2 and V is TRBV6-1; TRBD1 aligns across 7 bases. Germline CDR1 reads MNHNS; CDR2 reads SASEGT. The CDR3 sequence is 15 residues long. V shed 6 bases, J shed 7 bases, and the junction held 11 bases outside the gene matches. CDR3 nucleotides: TGTGCCAGCAGGCGACAGGGCCAAGCAATCGGGGAGCTGTTTTTT. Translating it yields CASRRQGQAIGELFF.

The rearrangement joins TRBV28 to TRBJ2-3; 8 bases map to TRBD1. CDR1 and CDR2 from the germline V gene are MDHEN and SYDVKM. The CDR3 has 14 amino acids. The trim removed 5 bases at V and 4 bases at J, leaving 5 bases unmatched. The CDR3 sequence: CASSPGQGADTQYF. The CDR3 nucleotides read TGTGCCAGCAGTCCCGGACAGGGAGCAGATACGCAGTATTTT. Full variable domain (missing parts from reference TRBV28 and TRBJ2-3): DVKVTQSSRYLVKRTGEKVFLECVQDMDHENMFWYRQDPGLGLRLIYFSYDVKMKEKGDIPEGYSVSREKKERFSLILESASTNQTSMYLCASSPGQGADTQYFGPGTRLTVL.

The CDR3 DNA reads TGTGCCAGCAGCATGGGACAGGCTTACACTGAAGCTTTCTTT. It is translated as CASSMGQAYTEAFF. The chain is built from TRBV7-8 and TRBJ1-1; 8 nucleotides agree with TRBD1. V lost 5 bases, J lost 3 bases, and 5 bases stayed unmatched. Germline V lookup: CDR1 SGHVS, CDR2 FQNEAQ. The CDR3 has 14 residues.

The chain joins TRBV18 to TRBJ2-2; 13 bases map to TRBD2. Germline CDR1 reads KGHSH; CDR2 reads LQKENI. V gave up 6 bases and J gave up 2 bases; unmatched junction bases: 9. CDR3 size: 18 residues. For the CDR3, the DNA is TGTGCCAGCTCCTCCCGACTAGCGGGAGGCCTCAACACCGGGGAGCTGTTTTTT. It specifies CASSSRLAGGLNTGELFF.

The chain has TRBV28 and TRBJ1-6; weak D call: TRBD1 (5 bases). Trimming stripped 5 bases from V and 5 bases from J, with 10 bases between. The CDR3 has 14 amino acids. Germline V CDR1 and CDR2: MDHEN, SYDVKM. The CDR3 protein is CASSRIGDNSPLHF. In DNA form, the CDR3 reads TGTGCCAGCAGTCGGATAGGGGATAATTCACCCCTCCACTTT.

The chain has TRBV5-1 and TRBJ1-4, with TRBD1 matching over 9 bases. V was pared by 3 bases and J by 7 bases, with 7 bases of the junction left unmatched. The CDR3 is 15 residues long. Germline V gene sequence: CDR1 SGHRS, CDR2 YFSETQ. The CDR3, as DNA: TGCGCCAGCAGCTGGGACAGGGTCGGGGTTGAAAAACTGTTTTTT. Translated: CASSWDRVGVEKLFF.

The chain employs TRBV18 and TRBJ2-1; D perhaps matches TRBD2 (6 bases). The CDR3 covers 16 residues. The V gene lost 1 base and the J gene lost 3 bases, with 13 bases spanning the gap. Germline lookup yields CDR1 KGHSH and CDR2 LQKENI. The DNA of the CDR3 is TGTGCCAGCTCACCACGAGTCGGGGGATACTACAATGAGCAGTTCTTC. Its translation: CASSPRVGGYYNEQFF.

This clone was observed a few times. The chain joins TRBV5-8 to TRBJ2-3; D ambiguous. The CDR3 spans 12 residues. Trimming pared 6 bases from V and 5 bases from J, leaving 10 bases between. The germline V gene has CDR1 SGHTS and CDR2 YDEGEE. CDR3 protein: CASTQVRDTQYF. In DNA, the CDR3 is TGTGCCAGCACCCAGGTCCGAGATACGCAGTATTTT. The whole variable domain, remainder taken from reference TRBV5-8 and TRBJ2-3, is EAGVTQSPTHLIKTRGQQATLRCSPISGHTSVYWYQQALGLGLQFLLWYDEGEERNRGNFPPRFSGRQFPNYSSELNVNALELEDSALYLCASTQVRDTQYFGPGTRLTVL.

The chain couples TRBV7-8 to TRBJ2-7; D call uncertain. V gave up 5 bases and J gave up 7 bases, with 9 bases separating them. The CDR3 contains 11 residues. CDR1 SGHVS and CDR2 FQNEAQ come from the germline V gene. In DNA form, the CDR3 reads TGTGCCAGCAGCCAAACAGCAGAGCAGTACTTC. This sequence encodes CASSQTAEQYF.

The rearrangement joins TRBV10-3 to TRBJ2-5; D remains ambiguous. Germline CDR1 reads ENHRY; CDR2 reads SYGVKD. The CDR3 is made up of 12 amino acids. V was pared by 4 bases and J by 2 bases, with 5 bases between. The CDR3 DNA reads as TGTGCCATCAGTGTCGAGCAAGAGACCCAGTACTTC. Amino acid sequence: CAISVEQETQYF.

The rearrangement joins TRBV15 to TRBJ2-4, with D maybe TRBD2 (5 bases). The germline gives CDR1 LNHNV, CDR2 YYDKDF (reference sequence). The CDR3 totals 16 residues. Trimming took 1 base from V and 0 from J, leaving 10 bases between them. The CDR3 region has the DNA TGTGCCACCAGCAGAGGAGAGGAGGAAGCCAAAAACATTCAGTACTTC. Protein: CATSRGEEEAKNIQYF.

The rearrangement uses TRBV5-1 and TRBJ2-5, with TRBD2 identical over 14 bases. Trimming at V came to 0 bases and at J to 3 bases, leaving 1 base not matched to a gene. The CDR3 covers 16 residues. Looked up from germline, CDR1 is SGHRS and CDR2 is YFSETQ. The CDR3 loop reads CASSLGGLAGEETQYF. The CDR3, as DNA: TGCGCCAGCAGCTTGGGGGGACTAGCGGGAGAAGAGACCCAGTACTTC.

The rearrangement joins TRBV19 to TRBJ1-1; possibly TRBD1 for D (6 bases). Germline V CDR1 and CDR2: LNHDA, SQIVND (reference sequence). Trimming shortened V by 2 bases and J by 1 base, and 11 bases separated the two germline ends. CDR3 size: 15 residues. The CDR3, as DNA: TGTGCCAGTAGTATATTCGGACAGCCGAACACTGAAGCTTTCTTT. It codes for CASSIFGQPNTEAFF.

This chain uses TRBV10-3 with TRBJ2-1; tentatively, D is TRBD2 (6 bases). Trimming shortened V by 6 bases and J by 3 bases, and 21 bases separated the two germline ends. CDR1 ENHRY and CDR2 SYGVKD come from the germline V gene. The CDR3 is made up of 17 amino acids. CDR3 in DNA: TGTGCCATCAGCGGAGCGGGCCCCATACAAAACTACAATGAGCAGTTCTTC. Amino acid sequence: CAISGAGPIQNYNEQFF.

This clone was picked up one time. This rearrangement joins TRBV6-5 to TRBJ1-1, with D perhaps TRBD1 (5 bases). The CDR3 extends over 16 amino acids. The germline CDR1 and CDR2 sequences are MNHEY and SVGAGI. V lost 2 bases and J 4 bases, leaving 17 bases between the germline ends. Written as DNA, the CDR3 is TGTGCCAGCAGTTACAGATCTGCGGGGGTTCGCACTGAAGCTTTCTTT. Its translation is CASSYRSAGVRTEAFF.

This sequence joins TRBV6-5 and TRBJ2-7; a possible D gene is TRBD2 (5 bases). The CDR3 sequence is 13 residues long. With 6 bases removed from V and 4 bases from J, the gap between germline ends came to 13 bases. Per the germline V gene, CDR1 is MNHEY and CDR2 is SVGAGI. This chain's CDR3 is CASRDGNRYEQYF. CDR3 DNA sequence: TGTGCCAGCAGGGACGGGAATCGATACGAGCAGTACTTC.

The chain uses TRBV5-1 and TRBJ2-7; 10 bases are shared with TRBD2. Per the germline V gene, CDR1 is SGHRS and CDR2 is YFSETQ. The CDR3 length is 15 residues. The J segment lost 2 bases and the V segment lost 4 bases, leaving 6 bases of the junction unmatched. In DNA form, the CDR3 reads TGCGCCAGCAGCGGATCTAGCGGGAGCCCCTACGAGCAGTACTTC. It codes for CASSGSSGSPYEQYF.

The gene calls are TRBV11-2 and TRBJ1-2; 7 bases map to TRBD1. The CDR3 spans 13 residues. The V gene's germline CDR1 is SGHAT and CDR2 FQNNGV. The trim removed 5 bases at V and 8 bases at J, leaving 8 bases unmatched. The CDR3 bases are TGTGCCAGCAGCCCGCAGGACAGGTTCGGCTACACCTTC. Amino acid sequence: CASSPQDRFGYTF.

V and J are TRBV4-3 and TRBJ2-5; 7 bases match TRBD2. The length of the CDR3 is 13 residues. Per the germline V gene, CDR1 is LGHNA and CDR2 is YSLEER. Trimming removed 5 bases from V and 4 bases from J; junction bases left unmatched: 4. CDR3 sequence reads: CASSYGGGETQYF. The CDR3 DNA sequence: TGCGCCAGCAGCTACGGCGGGGGAGAGACCCAGTACTTC.